The rows below give T cell receptor beta chains drawn from one sample of a study of OX40 agonist ivuxolimab in advanced cancers. Sequencing used immunoSEQ multiplex PCR; TCRdb keeps in-frame clones, though not all of them. The sample lists 90,000 to 100,000 clones, about 88% seen once, with around 0.8% in the top ten. The sample consisted of CD4+ or CD8+ T cells sorted from blood, taken in a trial of the OX40 agonist ivuxolimab. Receptor source: an adult with an advanced solid tumor such as melanoma, head and neck, liver or kidney cancer. Each CDR3 is given with its conserved first and last residue. D genes are given only for firm matches. Only part of the rows carry a size: once, few, many, or a class if the clone is expanded.

NA	TRBD2	TRBJ2-5	TRBV28	TGTGCCAGCAGTTATACTAGCGGGAGAGAGACCCAGTACTTC	CASSYTSGRETQYF
NA	TRBD2	TRBJ2-3	TRBV9	TGTGCCAGCTCTTTCCTGGGAGGGCGTGGCACAGATACGCAGTATTTT	CASSFLGGRGTDTQYF
NA	NA	TRBJ2-5	TRBV29-1	TGCAGCGTTTCCCGACTCCCAGAGACCCAGTACTTC	CSVSRLPETQYF
NA	NA	TRBJ2-1	TRBV28	TGTGCCAGCAGTCCCTGGCGGGCCCCCAATGAGCAGTTCTTC	CASSPWRAPNEQFF
few	NA	TRBJ1-6	TRBV2	TGTGCCAGCAGGACCAGGTTGGGGAATTCACCCCTCCACTTT	CASRTRLGNSPLHF
NA	TRBD2	TRBJ2-7	TRBV2	TGTGCCAGCAGTCTTTCCCGGGAGGGTGAGCAGTACTTC	CASSLSREGEQYF
NA	NA	TRBJ2-1	TRBV29-1	TGCAGCGTTGTGGGCGGGACCTTGGAAAATGAGCAGTTCTTC	CSVVGGTLENEQFF
NA	NA	TRBJ1-4	TRBV28	TGTGCCAGCAGTTTATCCCTCGGAGGAGTGTTTTTT	CASSLSLGGVFF
NA	NA	TRBJ2-2	TRBV4-3	TGCGCCAGCAGCCAAGATGTCGGCGGGGAGCTGTTTTTT	CASSQDVGGELFF
NA	TRBD1	TRBJ1-1	TRBV28	TGTGCCAGCAGTTTTTCGGACAGGGATGCTTTCTTT	CASSFSDRDAFF
NA	NA	TRBJ1-2	TRBV13	TGTGCCAGCAGTGACTCGCGGACAAACTATGGCTACACCTTC	CASSDSRTNYGYTF
NA	TRBD2	TRBJ2-7	TRBV10-3	TGTGCCATCAGTGAGGTCGGCGGGAGTGGATACGAGCAGTACTTC	CAISEVGGSGYEQYF
NA	NA	TRBJ2-2	TRBV9	TGTGCCAGCAGCGTAGTCGACAGCAGCTGGGCCGGGGAGCTGTTTTTT	CASSVVDSSWAGELFF
once	NA	TRBJ1-4	TRBV4-1	TGCGCCAGCAGCCAAAACATCGACGGCAGCCGGAAACTGTTTTTT	CASSQNIDGSRKLFF
NA	TRBD2	TRBJ2-7	TRBV7-8	TGTGCCAGCAGCCGGGCCGGGACTAGCGGTCACGAGCAGTACTTC	CASSRAGTSGHEQYF